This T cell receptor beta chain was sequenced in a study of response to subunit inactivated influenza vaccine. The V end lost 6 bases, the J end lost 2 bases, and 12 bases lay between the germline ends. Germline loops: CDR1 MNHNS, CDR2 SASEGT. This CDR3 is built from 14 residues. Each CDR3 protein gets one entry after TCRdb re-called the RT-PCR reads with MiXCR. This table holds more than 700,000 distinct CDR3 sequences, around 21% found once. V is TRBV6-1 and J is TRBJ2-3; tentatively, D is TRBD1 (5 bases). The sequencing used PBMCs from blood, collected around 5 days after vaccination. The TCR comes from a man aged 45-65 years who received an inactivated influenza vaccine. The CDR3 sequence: CASRRQYSTDTQYF. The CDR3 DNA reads TGTGCCAGCAGAAGACAGTATTCCACAGATACGCAGTATTTT.